Presented here are 25 T cell receptor beta chains from one specimen sequenced in a study of glioma-infiltrating T cells after dendritic cell vaccination (dated by TCRdb to 2016 to 2017). Receptor libraries were prepared by the immunoSEQ multiplex PCR assay. TCRdb's version of the immuneACCESS table is confined to in-frame rearrangements and falls short of the full clone set. An unresolved V gene accounts for under half of the shortfall where checked; the remainder is of unknown origin. The sample has about 73,000 clones on record, roughly four fifths of them singletons. 2.1% of the sample goes to the ten largest clones. The sequencing used blood, collected before dendritic cell vaccination. These receptors were obtained from a human donor with glioblastoma.

The V call is TRBV6-4, the J call TRBJ2-1; 11 bases are shared with TRBD2. J lost 12 bases, V lost 0 bases, and 4 bases had no gene match. This CDR3 is built from 14 residues. The V gene's germline CDR1 is MRHNA and CDR2 SNTAGT. The CDR3: CASSDSTTSGGQFF. In DNA form, the CDR3 reads TGTGCCAGCAGTGACTCGACTACTAGCGGGGGGCAGTTCTTC.

This clone was counted between two and nine times. V and J are TRBV7-2 and TRBJ2-3, with 9 bases lining up with TRBD2. V dropped 5 bases and J dropped 5; count of bases not matched to a gene: 11. CDR3 length: 16 amino acids. Germline V CDR1 and CDR2: SGHTA, FQGNSA. The CDR3 loop reads CASSILAGGARDTQYF. CDR3 nucleotides: TGTGCCAGCAGCATCCTCGCGGGGGGGGCCAGAGATACGCAGTATTTT.

V usage is TRBV19 and J usage is TRBJ1-2; tentatively, D is TRBD1 (5 bases). V was shortened by 7 bases and J by 0 bases, with 21 bases between the two germline ends. The CDR3 sequence is 17 residues long. Germline lookup yields CDR1 LNHDA and CDR2 SQIVND (reference sequence). In nucleotides, the CDR3 is TGTGCCAGTAACCCCCTCGAAGACAGACCGGCTAACTATGGCTACACCTTC. Amino acids: CASNPLEDRPANYGYTF. The whole variable domain, remainder taken from reference TRBV19 and TRBJ1-2, is DGGITQSPKYLFRKEGQNVTLSCEQNLNHDAMYWYRQDPGQGLRLIYYSQIVNDFQKGDIAEGYSVSREKKESFPLTVTSAQKNPTAFYLCASNPLEDRPANYGYTFGSGTRLTVV.

This rearrangement joins TRBV27 to TRBJ2-1; possible D gene TRBD1, 6 bases. In germline, CDR1 is MNHEY, CDR2 SMNVEV (reference sequence). Trimming stripped 8 bases from V and 3 bases from J, with 17 bases between. This CDR3 has 15 amino acids. CDR3 nucleotide sequence: TGTGCCAGCGGCCGACAGGTAAATATCTACAATGAGCAGTTCTTC. It specifies CASGRQVNIYNEQFF.

This clone was counted a single time. The J gene is TRBJ1-6, the V gene TRBV6-5; the D is unclear. This CDR3 comprises 14 residues. CDR1 is MNHEY and CDR2 is SVGAGI in the germline V gene. Trimming removed 4 bases from V and 0 bases from J, with 4 bases in between. CDR3 nucleotide sequence: TGTGCCAGCAGTTTTAGCTCCTATAATTCACCCCTCCACTTT. Its protein product is CASSFSSYNSPLHF.

The chain links TRBV7-9 to TRBJ2-3; 10 nucleotides align to TRBD1. Germline CDR1 SEHNR, CDR2 FQNEAQ (reference sequence). CDR3 size: 16 residues. Unmatched junction bases numbered 4, after V lost 4 bases and J lost 0 bases. The CDR3 region has the DNA TGTGCCAGCAGCTCATGGACAGGGGGAAGCACAGATACGCAGTATTTT. It yields the protein CASSSWTGGSTDTQYF.

There are a few counts of this clone. This sequence joins TRBV10-3 and TRBJ1-2; D possibly corresponds to TRBD1 (5 bases). The CDR3 contains 15 residues. With 7 bases removed from V and 4 bases from J, the gap between germline ends came to 19 bases. Germline assignment: CDR1 ENHRY and CDR2 SYGVKD. Here the CDR3 reads CAITPGLQSSYGYTF. DNA for the CDR3: TGTGCCATCACCCCGGGACTCCAATCTTCCTATGGCTACACCTTC.

The chain has TRBV27 and TRBJ2-7; 7 bases are shared with TRBD1. This CDR3 has 13 amino acids. Germline CDR1 MNHEY, CDR2 SMNVEV (reference sequence). Trimming took 9 bases from V and 1 from J; bases not matched to a gene: 6. The CDR3 nucleotides read TGTGCCAGTAGGAGACAGGGATCCTACGAGCAGTACTTC. Its protein product is CASRRQGSYEQYF.

The gene calls are TRBV14 and TRBJ2-1, with TRBD2 identical over 15 bases. With 6 bases clipped from V and 8 bases from J, the junction kept 5 bases outside the gene matches. Germline CDR1 reads SGHDN; CDR2 reads FVKESK. This CDR3 comprises 15 residues. Here the CDR3 DNA reads TGTGCCAGCAGACGGACTAGCGGGGGGGCCGATGAGCAGTTCTTC. Its protein product is CASRRTSGGADEQFF.

The CDR3 loop is CASSEEAGGPYEQYV. CDR3 nucleotides: TGTGCCAGCAGTGAAGAGGCGGGAGGGCCCTACGAGCAGTACGTC. The chain uses TRBV6-1 and TRBJ2-7, with 9 positions matching TRBD2. The CDR3 covers 15 residues. V dropped 1 base and J dropped 2; count of bases not matched to a gene: 3. Looked up from germline, CDR1 is MNHNS and CDR2 is SASEGT.

The chain carries TRBV5-1 and TRBJ2-5, with D hard to call. Germline values: CDR1 SGHRS, CDR2 YFSETQ. V was shortened by 1 base and J by 5 bases, with 12 bases between the two germline ends. CDR3 length: 14 residues. The CDR3 nucleotides are TGCGCCAGCAGCTTGTCTTCCCCCGCGGAGACCCAGTACTTC. It codes for CASSLSSPAETQYF.

The chain couples TRBV18 to TRBJ1-2; D not certain. Trimming cost V 0 bases and J 2 bases, with 7 bases left between them. CDR3 length: 14 residues. Germline CDR1 KGHSH, CDR2 LQKENI. The CDR3 DNA sequence: TGTGCCAGCTCACCACCGGCAGGCAACTATGGCTACACCTTC. Amino acid sequence: CASSPPAGNYGYTF.

This clone was found a few times. The chain has TRBV4-2 and TRBJ1-4, with no clear D. V was trimmed by 3 bases and J by 8 bases, leaving 22 bases between them. The CDR3 covers 17 residues. Germline V gene data show CDR1 as LGHNA and CDR2 as YNFKEQ. The CDR3 loop reads CASSQALRSGRGEKLFF. The CDR3, as DNA: TGTGCCAGCAGCCAGGCACTTAGGAGCGGACGAGGAGAAAAACTGTTTTTT.

The genes are TRBV18 and TRBJ1-5; a weak D match, TRBD1 (6 bases). V gave up 4 bases and J gave up 1 base, with 17 bases separating them. The germline V gene encodes CDR1 KGHSH and CDR2 LQKENI. The CDR3 is made up of 17 amino acids. The DNA of the CDR3 is TGTGCCAGCTCACGTGGACAGTCCTTAGGGAGCAATCAGCCCCAGCATTTT. Protein sequence: CASSRGQSLGSNQPQHF. Supplemented by reference TRBV18 and TRBJ1-5, the full variable domain reads NAGVMQNPRHLVRRRGQEARLRCSPMKGHSHVYWYRQLPEEGLKFMVYLQKENIIDESGMPKERFSAEFPKEGPSILRIQQVVRGDSAAYFCASSRGQSLGSNQPQHFGDGTRLSIL.

The rearrangement uses TRBV6-6 and TRBJ2-1, with a weak D call TRBD2 (6 bases). The CDR3 extends over 13 amino acids. Germline CDR1 reads MNHNY; CDR2 reads SVGAGI (reference sequence). Trimming pared 4 bases from V and 8 bases from J, leaving 12 bases between. The CDR3 sequence: CASSLRGSYEQFF. The DNA for the CDR3 is TGTGCCAGCAGTTTGCGGGGTAGTTATGAGCAGTTCTTC.

The rearrangement uses TRBV2 and TRBJ2-5, with TRBD2 identical over 12 bases. Trimming at V came to 10 bases and at J to 1 base, leaving 10 bases not matched to a gene. This CDR3 has 16 amino acids. CDR1 SNHLY and CDR2 FYNNEI come from the germline V gene. The CDR3 loop reads CAIPNSLAGGQETQYF. For the CDR3, the DNA is TGTGCCATCCCGAACTCACTAGCGGGGGGCCAAGAGACCCAGTACTTC.

The chain uses TRBV18 and TRBJ1-2; D remains unclear. The germline V and J ends were trimmed by 6 bases and 7 bases, with 9 bases remaining between them. Per germline, CDR1 KGHSH and CDR2 LQKENI. The CDR3 has 11 residues. Here the CDR3 reads CASSKTGGYTF. The CDR3 DNA sequence: TGTGCCAGCTCGAAGACTGGTGGCTACACCTTC.

DNA of the CDR3: TGTGCCACTACGGATCGGGGGATGAGTAATCAGCCCCAGCATTTT. This encodes CATTDRGMSNQPQHF. This sequence joins TRBV19 and TRBJ1-5; possible D gene TRBD1, 5 bases. The CDR3 spans 15 residues. Germline CDR1 is LNHDA and CDR2 is SQIVND (reference sequence). The V end lost 10 bases, the J end lost 4 bases, and 20 bases lay between the germline ends.

The chain employs TRBV6-5 and TRBJ1-1, with 7 bases that match TRBD1. Per the germline V gene, CDR1 is MNHEY and CDR2 is SVGAGI. The length of the CDR3 is 13 residues. V lost 6 bases to trimming and J lost 7 bases; unmatched junction nucleotides: 8. The CDR3 spells CASRNRQGSEAFF. The DNA for the CDR3 is TGTGCCAGCAGGAACCGACAGGGTAGTGAAGCTTTCTTT.

J is TRBJ1-5 and V is TRBV15; TRBD1 aligns across 10 bases. The CDR3 loop spans 18 amino acids. Germline loops: CDR1 LNHNV, CDR2 YYDKDF (reference sequence). With V trimmed by 4 bases and J by 7 bases, 16 bases remained unmatched. The CDR3 nucleotides are TGTGCCACCAGCACCCCCGGGACAGGGGTCAAGTCGGGACAGCCCCAGCATTTT. Translating gives CATSTPGTGVKSGQPQHF.

The chain joins TRBV15 to TRBJ1-2; 7 bases are a match to TRBD1. The CDR3 spans 18 residues. Per germline, CDR1 LNHNV and CDR2 YYDKDF (reference sequence). After removal of 3 bases from V and 5 bases from J, the junction contained 18 bases not matched to a gene. The CDR3 sequence: CATSSNPGQTSRWYGYTF. DNA of the CDR3: TGTGCCACCAGCAGTAATCCGGGACAGACATCCAGGTGGTATGGCTACACCTTC.

This chain links TRBV7-9 with TRBJ1-2; D uncertain. V was clipped by 1 base and J by 3 bases, with 6 bases between them. In germline, CDR1 is SEHNR, CDR2 FQNEAQ (reference sequence). The CDR3 is 13 residues long. CDR3 bases: TGTGCCAGCAGCTTAGGGGCACACTATGGCTACACCTTC. Protein product: CASSLGAHYGYTF.

This clone occurred once. This chain joins TRBV19 and TRBJ2-7; maybe TRBD1 (6 bases). The germline gives CDR1 LNHDA, CDR2 SQIVND (reference sequence). The germline V and J ends were trimmed by 5 bases and 7 bases, with 18 bases remaining between them. This CDR3 region has 14 residues. CDR3 in DNA: TGTGCCAGTAGTCCCTTTAAACAGGGTGGGGAGCAGTACTTC. This translates into CASSPFKQGGEQYF.

The chain carries TRBV5-4 and TRBJ1-5; possible D gene TRBD1, 5 bases. The CDR3 covers 16 residues. Per the germline V gene, CDR1 is SGHNT and CDR2 is YYREEE (reference sequence). Trimming removed 0 bases from V and 3 bases from J, with 13 bases in between. The CDR3 DNA reads as TGTGCCAGCAGCTTGGGGGGCATTTTAGACAATCAGCCCCAGCATTTT. The encoded protein is CASSLGGILDNQPQHF.

The CDR3 loop reads CATGLGSTDTQYF. Here the CDR3 DNA reads TGTGCCACGGGACTAGGTAGCACAGATACGCAGTATTTT. V usage is TRBV5-4 and J usage is TRBJ2-3; 8 positions match TRBD2. In germline, CDR1 is SGHNT, CDR2 YYREEE (reference sequence). The CDR3 loop spans 13 amino acids. The junction had 3 bases not matched to a gene; V was cut back by 9 bases and J by 0 bases.